A single sample gave rise to the 30 T cell receptor beta chains below, sequenced in a study of CD8+ T cells in alopecia areata. RNA was extracted and reverse transcribed into cDNA as the sequencing template. Libraries were prepared by immunoSEQ multiplex PCR; TCRdb keeps only in-frame clonotypes and omits some of them. This table holds hundreds of thousands of clones, 67% found once. The sequences come from CD4+ T cells sorted from blood, collected at week 0. The receptors shown here come from a human donor with alopecia areata.

The chain employs TRBV2 and TRBJ2-6, with D possibly being TRBD1 or TRBD2 (6 bases each). The CDR3 sequence is 18 residues long. Germline values: CDR1 SNHLY, CDR2 FYNNEI. V gave up 6 bases and J gave up 2 bases, with 20 bases separating them. CDR3 bases: TGTGCCAGCAGGCCAATGGGGGGCCTAAATCCTGGGGCCAACGTCCTGACTTTC. It is translated as CASRPMGGLNPGANVLTF.

The V and J genes are TRBV4-2 and TRBJ2-5; 8 bases match TRBD2. Germline loops: CDR1 LGHNA, CDR2 YNFKEQ. The ends lost 0 bases at V and 5 bases at J; junction bases unmatched: 2. The CDR3 totals 14 residues. This chain's CDR3 is CASSQDPSGETQYF. The CDR3 region has the DNA TGTGCCAGCAGCCAAGATCCTAGCGGGGAGACCCAGTACTTC.

With regard to this clone: The identical CDR3 is also encoded by other nucleotide sequences in the sample. V usage is TRBV29-1 and J usage is TRBJ1-2; 7 bases map to TRBD1. The CDR3 is 11 amino acids. CDR1 is SQVTM, CDR2 ANQGSEA, per germline. The junction had 5 bases not matched to a gene; V was cut back by 7 bases and J by 6 bases. The CDR3 is CSGRQGDGYTF. As DNA, the CDR3 is TGCAGCGGGAGACAGGGTGATGGCTACACCTTC.

This clone was found a few times. The V call is TRBV29-1, the J call TRBJ2-1; 8 nucleotides line up with TRBD2. V gave up 5 bases and J gave up 4 bases; unmatched junction bases: 4. The CDR3 extends over 13 amino acids. Looked up from germline, CDR1 is SQVTM and CDR2 is ANQGSEA. CDR3 protein: CSVRGGQYNEQFF. The CDR3 DNA follows: TGCAGCGTTCGGGGGGGTCAGTACAATGAGCAGTTCTTC.

The chain employs TRBV9 and TRBJ1-6; D unclear. This CDR3 comprises 14 residues. Per germline, CDR1 SGDLS and CDR2 YYNGEE. Trimming shortened V by 4 bases and J by 10 bases, and 15 bases separated the two germline ends. CDR3 in DNA: TGTGCCAGCAGCCCCCCCGGAGGAACCTCACCCCTCCACTTT. Protein sequence: CASSPPGGTSPLHF.

The chain joins TRBV30 to TRBJ2-6; TRBD1 agrees at 9 bases. The CDR3 loop spans 16 amino acids. CDR1 GTSNPN and CDR2 SVGIG come from the germline V gene (reference sequence). After removal of 8 bases from V and 0 bases from J, the junction contained 8 bases not matched to a gene. The CDR3 DNA reads as TGTGCCAGAGACAGGGGGTTAAACTCTGGGGCCAACGTCCTGACTTTC. Its translation: CARDRGLNSGANVLTF.

The chain links TRBV5-1 to TRBJ2-1; 8 nucleotides agree with TRBD2. The CDR3 consists of 15 residues. V shed 3 bases, J shed 9 bases, and the junction held 11 bases outside the gene matches. In germline, CDR1 is SGHRS, CDR2 YFSETQ. As DNA, the CDR3 is TGCGCCAGCAGCTCTGGGGCGACTAGCGCAGTTGAGCAGTTCTTC. This encodes CASSSGATSAVEQFF. The whole variable domain, filled in from reference TRBV5-1 and TRBJ2-1, reads KAGVTQTPRYLIKTRGQQVTLSCSPISGHRSVSWYQQTPGQGLQFLFEYFSETQRNKGNFPGRFSGRQFSNSRSEMNVSTLELGDSALYLCASSSGATSAVEQFFGPGTRLTVL.

This chain connects TRBV5-4 to TRBJ2-2; a possible D gene is TRBD2 (7 bases). The CDR3 runs 15 residues. Germline CDR1 reads SGHNT; CDR2 reads YYREEE (reference sequence). The V end was cut by 4 bases, the J end by 0 bases, with 10 bases between. The DNA of the CDR3 is TGTGCCAGCAGCGCGGGGGCCCCGAACACCGGGGAGCTGTTTTTT. Translated, it gives CASSAGAPNTGELFF.

The chain carries TRBV30 and TRBJ1-2; TRBD1 aligns across 8 bases. The CDR3 runs to 13 residues. Germline V gives CDR1 GTSNPN, CDR2 SVGIG (reference sequence). The V gene end was trimmed by 2 bases and the J gene end by 7 bases; junction bases not matched to a gene: 6. The CDR3: CAWSSQGAGGYTF. The DNA for the CDR3 is TGTGCCTGGAGTTCCCAGGGGGCGGGTGGCTACACCTTC.

This clone has more than one count but fewer than ten. CDR3 region: CSGGTGPYGYTF. CDR3 in DNA: TGCAGCGGGGGGACAGGGCCCTATGGCTACACCTTC. The J gene is TRBJ1-2, the V gene TRBV29-1; the match to TRBD1 covers 9 bases. The ends lost 7 bases at V and 4 bases at J; junction bases unmatched: 4. The CDR3 runs to 12 residues. The germline CDR1 and CDR2 sequences are SQVTM and ANQGSEA.

The chain recombines TRBV7-2 with TRBJ2-5; 7 nucleotides align to TRBD1. V dropped 5 bases and J dropped 5; count of bases not matched to a gene: 5. This CDR3 is built from 13 residues. Germline V gene lookup returns CDR1 SGHTA and CDR2 FQGNSA. The CDR3 nucleotides are TGTGCCAGCAGCCAGACAGGGCCGGAGACCCAGTACTTC. Protein sequence: CASSQTGPETQYF.

The gene calls are TRBV29-1 and TRBJ1-1; 7 bases fit TRBD1. Germline lookup yields CDR1 SQVTM and CDR2 ANQGSEA. Losses at the gene ends were 6 bases for V and 1 base for J; bases not matched to a gene: 5. The CDR3 has 13 residues. CDR3 in amino acids: CSVSGGSNTEAFF. The DNA for the CDR3 is TGCAGCGTGTCAGGGGGATCGAACACTGAAGCTTTCTTT.

The J gene is TRBJ2-1, the V gene TRBV9; 8 bases align to TRBD2. The CDR3 runs 16 residues. V dropped 0 bases and J dropped 7; count of bases not matched to a gene: 9. Germline V CDR1 and CDR2: SGDLS, YYNGEE. The CDR3 bases are TGTGCCAGCAGCGTAGTCAGCGGGGGACTCCGGAATGAGCAGTTCTTC. It codes for CASSVVSGGLRNEQFF.

The V call is TRBV6-5, the J call TRBJ2-3; the match to TRBD2 covers 11 bases. The length of the CDR3 is 14 residues. Germline V gene sequence: CDR1 MNHEY, CDR2 SVGAGI. With 6 bases clipped from V and 6 bases from J, the junction kept 5 bases outside the gene matches. CDR3 DNA: TGTGCCAGCAGACGACTAGCGGGGCCGGATACGCAGTATTTT. It translates to CASRRLAGPDTQYF.

This rearrangement joins TRBV29-1 to TRBJ2-7, with D unclear. CDR3 length: 13 amino acids. CDR1 SQVTM and CDR2 ANQGSEA come from the germline V gene. V lost 4 bases and J lost 0, with 10 bases in between. For the CDR3, the DNA is TGCAGCGTTGGACCGGTGAACTCCTACGAGCAGTACTTC. It yields the protein CSVGPVNSYEQYF.

The CDR3 loop reads CSVLGQGGMNTEAFF. In nucleotides, the CDR3 is TGCAGCGTACTCGGACAGGGGGGAATGAACACTGAAGCTTTCTTT. V gene TRBV29-1 combines with J gene TRBJ1-1; 10 nucleotides line up with TRBD1. CDR1 and CDR2 (germline): SQVTM, ANQGSEA. There are 15 residues in the CDR3. The V gene end was trimmed by 6 bases and the J gene end by 0 bases; junction bases not matched to a gene: 7.

This clone was observed a few times. The chain recombines TRBV7-2 with TRBJ2-7, with 7 bases matching TRBD1. Germline V gives CDR1 SGHTA, CDR2 FQGNSA. V gave up 4 bases and J gave up 1 base; unmatched junction bases: 1. The CDR3 length is 13 residues. The CDR3 sequence: CASSSGQSYEQYF. As DNA, the CDR3 is TGTGCCAGCAGCTCGGGACAGTCCTACGAGCAGTACTTC.

J is TRBJ1-1 and V is TRBV9, with TRBD1 matching over 7 bases. This CDR3 contains 15 residues. Germline loops: CDR1 SGDLS, CDR2 YYNGEE. With 3 bases clipped from V and 1 base from J, the junction kept 6 bases outside the gene matches. The CDR3: CASSARQGSNTEAFF. CDR3 bases: TGTGCCAGCAGCGCCAGACAGGGTTCGAACACTGAAGCTTTCTTT.

This chain connects TRBV2 to TRBJ2-2, with a weak D call TRBD1 (5 bases). The CDR3 is 16 residues long. Germline CDR1 and CDR2: SNHLY and FYNNEI. Trimming shortened V by 1 base and J by 3 bases, and 12 bases separated the two germline ends. The CDR3 sequence: CASSEVGQGHTGELFF. As DNA, the CDR3 is TGTGCCAGCAGTGAAGTAGGGCAGGGTCACACCGGGGAGCTGTTTTTT.

This clone was observed once. The rearrangement uses TRBV4-1 and TRBJ1-1, with D possibly being TRBD1 (6 bases). This CDR3 comprises 15 residues. Germline CDR1 and CDR2: MGHRA and YSYEKL. Between the trimmed V and J ends, which lost 4 bases and 0 bases, there was a span of 12 bases. The CDR3 DNA reads as TGCGCCAGCAGCCCCCCAGGGGCCATGAACACTGAAGCTTTCTTT. It translates to CASSPPGAMNTEAFF.

The chain recombines TRBV6-1 with TRBJ2-5; D gene uncertain. CDR3 length: 13 residues. Germline loops: CDR1 MNHNS, CDR2 SASEGT. Trimming took off 5 bases at V and 4 bases at J, with 11 bases between the two ends. CDR3 nucleotide sequence: TGTGCCAGCAGTCCTATGTGGGGAGAGACCCAGTACTTC. It specifies CASSPMWGETQYF.

The chain combines TRBV9 with TRBJ1-5; D is unresolved. Germline V CDR1 and CDR2: SGDLS, YYNGEE. V was trimmed by 4 bases and J by 5 bases, leaving 16 bases between them. This CDR3 is built from 15 residues. The CDR3 spells CASSPQWAPDQPQHF. In DNA form, the CDR3 reads TGTGCCAGCAGCCCTCAGTGGGCACCCGATCAGCCCCAGCATTTT.

The chain uses TRBV5-6 and TRBJ2-5; unclear D gene. V gave up 1 base and J gave up 1 base, with 11 bases separating them. This CDR3 is 15 amino acids long. Germline V gene sequence: CDR1 SGHDT, CDR2 YYEEEE. CDR3 bases: TGTGCCAGCAGCTTGCCTCAGGCGGTCCAAGAGACCCAGTACTTC. Its translation is CASSLPQAVQETQYF.

The CDR3 protein is CASNNWNQPQHF. For the CDR3, the DNA is TGTGCCAGTAATAACTGGAATCAGCCCCAGCATTTT. The chain has TRBV19 and TRBJ1-5; D is ambiguous. Germline V CDR1 and CDR2: LNHDA, SQIVND (reference sequence). CDR3 length: 12 amino acids. V was pared by 7 bases and J by 4 bases, with 8 bases between.

This CDR3 is CASSVGTRDSPQHF. CDR3 coding DNA: TGTGCCAGCAGCGTAGGCACACGGGATTCGCCCCAGCATTTT. The chain has TRBV9 and TRBJ1-5; D is ambiguous. The V end was cut by 0 bases, the J end by 9 bases, with 13 bases between. CDR1 and CDR2 (germline): SGDLS, YYNGEE. CDR3 size: 14 residues.

This clone was seen a handful of times. The chain joins TRBV15 to TRBJ2-2; TRBD1 or TRBD2 may be the D gene (6 bases each). The CDR3 length is 15 residues. V dropped 5 bases and J dropped 2 bases, with 12 bases sitting between them. Germline V gene data show CDR1 as LNHNV and CDR2 as YYDKDF (reference sequence). CDR3 sequence: CATSFGGLNTGELFF. The CDR3 region has the DNA TGTGCCACCAGCTTCGGGGGCCTCAACACCGGGGAGCTGTTTTTT. The full variable domain, in which reference TRBV15 and TRBJ2-2 provide the parts outside the CDR3, is DAMVIQNPRYQVTQFGKPVTLSCSQTLNHNVMYWYQQKSSQAPKLLFHYYDKDFNNEADTPDNFQSRRPNTSFCFLDIRSPGLGDTAMYLCATSFGGLNTGELFFGEGSRLTVL.

This sequence joins TRBV7-2 and TRBJ1-5, with D possibly TRBD1 on 5 matching bases. This CDR3 comprises 15 residues. Trimming cost V 4 bases and J 2 bases, with 12 bases left between them. Germline V gene data show CDR1 as SGHTA and CDR2 as FQGNSA. This chain's CDR3 is CASSSTVAGNQPQHF. Here the CDR3 DNA reads TGTGCCAGCAGCTCGACAGTCGCGGGCAATCAGCCCCAGCATTTT.

The V and J genes are TRBV30 and TRBJ1-5; TRBD1 might be the D (6 bases). V lost 0 bases and J lost 5, with 14 bases in between. The germline V gene encodes CDR1 GTSNPN and CDR2 SVGIG (reference sequence). This CDR3 contains 15 residues. The CDR3 region has the DNA TGTGCCTGGAGTGTACTAGGACAGCGAGATCAGCCCCAGCATTTT. Translated: CAWSVLGQRDQPQHF.

This clone came up a few times. The rearrangement uses TRBV5-1 and TRBJ2-4; TRBD2 matches 11 bases. The junction had 6 bases not matched to a gene; V was cut back by 0 bases and J by 4 bases. Germline values: CDR1 SGHRS, CDR2 YFSETQ. The CDR3 is 17 residues long. The CDR3 here is CASSLAGLADSKNIQYF. CDR3 in DNA: TGCGCCAGCAGCTTGGCGGGACTAGCGGACTCGAAAAACATTCAGTACTTC.

The V and J genes are TRBV5-1 and TRBJ2-7, with 9 bases fitting TRBD1. This CDR3 region has 15 residues. Germline V gives CDR1 SGHRS, CDR2 YFSETQ. Germline trimming cut 4 bases from V and 3 bases from J; bases unmatched to any gene: 8. The CDR3 DNA sequence: TGCGCCAGCAGCCAGGGGGGACAGGGCCTCTACGAGCAGTACTTC. It translates to CASSQGGQGLYEQYF.